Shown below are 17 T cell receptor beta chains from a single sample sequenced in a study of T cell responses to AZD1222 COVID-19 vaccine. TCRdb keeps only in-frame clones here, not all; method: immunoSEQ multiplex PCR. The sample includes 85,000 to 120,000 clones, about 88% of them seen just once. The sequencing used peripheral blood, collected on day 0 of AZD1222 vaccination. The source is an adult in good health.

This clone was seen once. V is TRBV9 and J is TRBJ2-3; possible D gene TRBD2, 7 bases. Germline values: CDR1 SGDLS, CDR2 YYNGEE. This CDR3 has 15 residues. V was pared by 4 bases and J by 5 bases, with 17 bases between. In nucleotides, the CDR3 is TGTGCCAGCAGCCCGCTGGGGGCGGGAGAAGATACGCAGTATTTT. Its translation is CASSPLGAGEDTQYF. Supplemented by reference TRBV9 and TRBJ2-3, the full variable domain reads DSGVTQTPKHLITATGQRVTLRCSPRSGDLSVYWYQQSLDQGLQFLIQYYNGEERAKGNILERFSAQQFPDLHSELNLSSLELGDSALYFCASSPLGAGEDTQYFGPGTRLTVL.

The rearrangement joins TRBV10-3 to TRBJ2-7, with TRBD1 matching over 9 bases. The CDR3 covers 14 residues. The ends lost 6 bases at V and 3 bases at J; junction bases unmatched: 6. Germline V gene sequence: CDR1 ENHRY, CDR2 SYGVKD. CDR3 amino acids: CAIRQGALYYEQYF. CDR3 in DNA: TGTGCCATCAGACAGGGGGCCCTTTACTACGAGCAGTACTTC.

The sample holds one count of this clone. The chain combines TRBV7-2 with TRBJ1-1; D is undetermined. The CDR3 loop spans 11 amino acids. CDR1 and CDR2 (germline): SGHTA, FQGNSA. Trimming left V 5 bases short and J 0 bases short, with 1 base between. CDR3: CASSVNTEAFF. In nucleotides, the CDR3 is TGTGCCAGCAGCGTGAACACTGAAGCTTTCTTT.

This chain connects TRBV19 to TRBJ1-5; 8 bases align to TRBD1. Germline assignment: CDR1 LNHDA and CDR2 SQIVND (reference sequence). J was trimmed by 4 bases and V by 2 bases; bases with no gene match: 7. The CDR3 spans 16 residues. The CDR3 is CASSISGRGPNQPQHF. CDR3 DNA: TGTGCCAGTAGTATAAGTGGCAGGGGGCCGAATCAGCCCCAGCATTTT.

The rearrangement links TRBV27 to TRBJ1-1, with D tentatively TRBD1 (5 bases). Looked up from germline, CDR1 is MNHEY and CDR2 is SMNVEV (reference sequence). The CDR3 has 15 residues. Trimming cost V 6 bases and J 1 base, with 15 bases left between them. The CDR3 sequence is CASRTGRSTNTEAFF. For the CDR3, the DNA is TGTGCCAGCAGAACGGGACGGAGCACGAACACTGAAGCTTTCTTT.

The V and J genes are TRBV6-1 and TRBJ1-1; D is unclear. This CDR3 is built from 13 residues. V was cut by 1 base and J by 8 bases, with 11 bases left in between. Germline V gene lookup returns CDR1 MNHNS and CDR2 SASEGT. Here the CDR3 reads CASSEGTRAEAFF. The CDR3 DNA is TGTGCCAGCAGTGAAGGGACCCGAGCAGAAGCTTTCTTT.

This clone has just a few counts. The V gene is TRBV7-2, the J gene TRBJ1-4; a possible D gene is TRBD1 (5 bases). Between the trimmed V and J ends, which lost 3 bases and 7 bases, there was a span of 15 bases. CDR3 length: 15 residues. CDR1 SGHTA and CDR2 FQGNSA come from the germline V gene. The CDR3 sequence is CASSFGQGDGEKLFF. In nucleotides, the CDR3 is TGTGCCAGCAGCTTTGGTCAGGGTGACGGTGAAAAACTGTTTTTT.

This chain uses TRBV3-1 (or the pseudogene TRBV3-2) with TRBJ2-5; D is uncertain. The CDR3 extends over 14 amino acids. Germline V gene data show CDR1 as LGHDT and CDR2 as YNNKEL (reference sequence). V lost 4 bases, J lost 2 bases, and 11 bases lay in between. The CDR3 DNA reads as TGTGCCAGCAGCCTAAAGAGGCAACAAGAGACCCAGTACTTC. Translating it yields CASSLKRQQETQYF.

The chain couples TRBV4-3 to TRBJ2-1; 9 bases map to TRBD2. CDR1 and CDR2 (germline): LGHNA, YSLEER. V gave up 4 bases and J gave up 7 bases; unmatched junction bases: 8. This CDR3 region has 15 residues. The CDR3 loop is CASSPQAGGRNEQFF. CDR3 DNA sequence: TGCGCCAGCAGCCCCCAGGCGGGGGGGCGAAATGAGCAGTTCTTC.

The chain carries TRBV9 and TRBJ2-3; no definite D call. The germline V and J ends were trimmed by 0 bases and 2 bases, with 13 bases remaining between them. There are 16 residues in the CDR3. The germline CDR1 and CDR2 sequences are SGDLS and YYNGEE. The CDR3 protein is CASSVGLETYTDTQYF. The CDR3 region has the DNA TGTGCCAGCAGCGTAGGGTTAGAGACATACACAGATACGCAGTATTTT.

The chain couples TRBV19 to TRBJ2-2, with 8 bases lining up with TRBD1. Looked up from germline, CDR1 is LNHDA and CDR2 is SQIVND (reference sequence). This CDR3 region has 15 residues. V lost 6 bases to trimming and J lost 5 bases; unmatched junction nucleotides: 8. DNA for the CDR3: TGTGCCAGTAGGGGCAGGGGGCTGGGTACCGGGGAGCTGTTTTTT. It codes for CASRGRGLGTGELFF. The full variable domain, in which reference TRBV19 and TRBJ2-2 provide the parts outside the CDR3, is DGGITQSPKYLFRKEGQNVTLSCEQNLNHDAMYWYRQDPGQGLRLIYYSQIVNDFQKGDIAEGYSVSREKKESFPLTVTSAQKNPTAFYLCASRGRGLGTGELFFGEGSRLTVL.

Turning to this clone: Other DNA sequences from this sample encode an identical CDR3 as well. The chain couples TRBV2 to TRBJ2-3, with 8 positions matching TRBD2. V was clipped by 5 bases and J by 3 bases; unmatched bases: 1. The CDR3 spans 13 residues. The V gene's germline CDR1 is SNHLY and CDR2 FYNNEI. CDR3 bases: TGTGCCAGCAGTTTAGCGGGGACAGATACGCAGTATTTT. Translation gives CASSLAGTDTQYF.

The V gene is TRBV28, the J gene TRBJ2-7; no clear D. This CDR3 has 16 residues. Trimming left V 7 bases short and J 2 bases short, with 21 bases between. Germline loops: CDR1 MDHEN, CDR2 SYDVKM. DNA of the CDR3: TGTGCCAGCACCCCAGCGTTTGGCCAGTTAACCTACGAGCAGTACTTC. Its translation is CASTPAFGQLTYEQYF.

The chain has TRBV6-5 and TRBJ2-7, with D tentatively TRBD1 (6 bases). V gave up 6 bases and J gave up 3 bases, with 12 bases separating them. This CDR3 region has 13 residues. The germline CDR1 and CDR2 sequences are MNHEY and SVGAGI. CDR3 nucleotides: TGTGCCAGCAGCAGGACAGAAGACTACGAGCAGTACTTC. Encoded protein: CASSRTEDYEQYF.

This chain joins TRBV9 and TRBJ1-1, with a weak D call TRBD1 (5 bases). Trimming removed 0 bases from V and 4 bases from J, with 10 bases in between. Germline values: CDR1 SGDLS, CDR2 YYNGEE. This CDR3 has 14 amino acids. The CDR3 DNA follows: TGTGCCAGCAGCGTAGCAGGACAAACCACTGAAGCTTTCTTT. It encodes CASSVAGQTTEAFF.

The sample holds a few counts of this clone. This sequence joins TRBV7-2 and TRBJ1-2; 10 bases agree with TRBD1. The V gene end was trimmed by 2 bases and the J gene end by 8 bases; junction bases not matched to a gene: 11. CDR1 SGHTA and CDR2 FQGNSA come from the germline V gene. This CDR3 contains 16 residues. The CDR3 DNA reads TGTGCCAGCAGCTTACCGGCCACTGACAGGGGGCTAGGCTACACCTTC. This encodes CASSLPATDRGLGYTF. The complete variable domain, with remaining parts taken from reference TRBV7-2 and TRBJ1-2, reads GAGVSQSPSNKVTEKGKDVELRCDPISGHTALYWYRQSLGQGLEFLIYFQGNSAPDKSGLPSDRFSAERTGGSVSTLTIQRTQQEDSAVYLCASSLPATDRGLGYTFGSGTRLTVV.

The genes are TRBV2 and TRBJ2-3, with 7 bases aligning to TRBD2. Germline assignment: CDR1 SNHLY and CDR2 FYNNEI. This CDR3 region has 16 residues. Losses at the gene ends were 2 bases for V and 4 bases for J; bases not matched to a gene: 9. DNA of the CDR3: TGTGCCAGCAGTGAACAAGCGGGAAGCTTGGCAGATACGCAGTATTTT. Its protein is CASSEQAGSLADTQYF.